The 4 T cell receptor beta chains listed next were all sequenced from one sample in a study of blood T cell repertoires in COVID-19. Profiling relied on immunoSEQ multiplex PCR, and the TCRdb table lists in-frame clones only, not all of them. The data show under 200,000 clones, with 85% to 90% seen just once and roughly 5.5% held by the top ten. What was sequenced was peripheral blood. These receptors all stem from a man aged 40-55 years with active or convalescent COVID-19.

V and J are TRBV19 and TRBJ1-5; the D gene is possibly TRBD1 (6 bases). The germline CDR1 and CDR2 sequences are LNHDA and SQIVND (reference sequence). The ends were cut back, 3 bases at V and 1 base at J, with 16 bases in the middle. The CDR3 sequence is 17 residues long. Here the CDR3 DNA reads TGTGCCAGTAGTATCGGCCAGGGGTGGAGGAGCAATCAGCCCCAGCATTTT. Amino acid sequence: CASSIGQGWRSNQPQHF.

The chain links TRBV19 to TRBJ2-3; D unresolved. The ends were cut back, 6 bases at V and 0 bases at J, with 19 bases in the middle. CDR3 length equals 17 residues. Per the germline V gene, CDR1 is LNHDA and CDR2 is SQIVND (reference sequence). The CDR3 DNA reads as TGTGCCAGTAGCCGACTCGAGCCCGGTCTAAGCACAGATACGCAGTATTTT. Translation: CASSRLEPGLSTDTQYF.

This clone was recorded only once. The chain employs TRBV7-2 and TRBJ2-1, with 9 bases lining up with TRBD2. Germline CDR1 SGHTA, CDR2 FQGNSA. The CDR3 loop spans 17 amino acids. The V gene end was trimmed by 1 base and the J gene end by 9 bases; junction bases not matched to a gene: 13. DNA of the CDR3: TGTGCCAGCAGCTTAGTTGGGGTTGGCGGGGGGGCCGTTGAGCAGTTCTTC. This gives the protein CASSLVGVGGGAVEQFF.

The genes are TRBV9 and TRBJ1-1, with D possibly being TRBD1 (5 bases). Germline assignment: CDR1 SGDLS and CDR2 YYNGEE. CDR3 size: 13 residues. Trimming removed 4 bases at V and 4 bases at J, with 11 bases between. The DNA of the CDR3 is TGTGCCAGCAGCCTTGGGGGGGGCACTGAAGCTTTCTTT. Translating gives CASSLGGGTEAFF. Full variable domain (missing parts from reference TRBV9 and TRBJ1-1): DSGVTQTPKHLITATGQRVTLRCSPRSGDLSVYWYQQSLDQGLQFLIQYYNGEERAKGNILERFSAQQFPDLHSELNLSSLELGDSALYFCASSLGGGTEAFFGQGTRLTVV.